What follows is one T cell receptor (beta chain) and its context. No antigen is known for it. TCRdb redid the calling of the reads with MiXCR, one entry per CDR3 protein. The table lists fewer than 650,000 distinct CDR3 sequences, roughly 42% of them singletons. These data are taken from a study of T cell repertoires in cytomegalovirus infection. Overall study: TCR beta signatures that were public indicated CMV infection and matching HLA type.

The receptor's source is a human donor in good health (CMV status not recorded). Some clones in this sample may be carry-over from other donors' samples. The sequencing here drew on cultured PBMCs, taken from culture after CMV antigen stimulation.

CDR3 DNA: TGCGCCAGCAGCTTGGTGTCTAGCGGGGGGCCACAAGATGAGACCCAGTACTTC. It translates to CASSLVSSGGPQDETQYF. The chain carries TRBV5-1 and TRBJ2-5; TRBD2 agrees at 11 bases. CDR1 SGHRS and CDR2 YFSETQ come from the germline V gene. Trimming took 0 bases from V and 5 from J; bases not matched to a gene: 12. The CDR3 runs 18 residues.